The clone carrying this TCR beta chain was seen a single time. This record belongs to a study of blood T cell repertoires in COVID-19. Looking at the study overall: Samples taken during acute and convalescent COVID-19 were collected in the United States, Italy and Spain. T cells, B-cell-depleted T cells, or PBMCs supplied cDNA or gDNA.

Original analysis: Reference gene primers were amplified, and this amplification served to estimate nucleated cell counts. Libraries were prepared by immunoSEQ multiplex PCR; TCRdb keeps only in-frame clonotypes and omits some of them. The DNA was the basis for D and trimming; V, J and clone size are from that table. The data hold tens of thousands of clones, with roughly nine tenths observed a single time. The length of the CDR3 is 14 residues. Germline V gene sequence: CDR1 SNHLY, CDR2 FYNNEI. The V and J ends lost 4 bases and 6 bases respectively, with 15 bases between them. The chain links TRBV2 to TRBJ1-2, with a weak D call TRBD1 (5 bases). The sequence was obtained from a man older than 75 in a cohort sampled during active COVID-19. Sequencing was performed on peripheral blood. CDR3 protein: CASSATGSKDGYTF. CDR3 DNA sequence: TGTGCCAGCAGTGCCACAGGCTCCAAGGATGGCTACACCTTC.